This T cell receptor (beta chain) was found in a study of T cells in severe cutaneous drug reactions. Study at large: Patients came from Taiwan, Thailand and a European registry, 2011 to 2018. Only probable or definite SJS/TEN or DRESS cases by RegiSCAR were enrolled.

Sequenced patients had Stevens-Johnson syndrome or toxic epidermal necrolysis caused by carbamazepine. The iRepertoire multiplex PCR system with TCR subtype-specific primers built both bulk and single-cell libraries. From its re-call of the multiplex PCR reads, TCRdb lists each CDR3 protein once, without DNA. The sample is made up of over 7,000 distinct CDR3 sequences, and the top ten hold 20% to 30% of it. Study findings and constraints: Carbamazepine-induced Stevens-Johnson syndrome or toxic epidermal necrolysis patients showed strongly raised TRBV12-4, around 30% in blister cells and 4% to 6% in PBMC.

In regard to this clonotype: Its antigen remains unknown.

The germline CDR1 and CDR2 sequences are MDHEN and SYDVKM. The CDR3 runs to 13 residues. This sequence was found in a human donor with a severe cutaneous adverse drug reaction. The chain is built from TRBV28 and TRBJ2-3. Sample: cells from a skin blister. The CDR3 here is CASSLFPTDTQYF.